This T cell receptor (beta chain) was sequenced during a study of early T cells in non-severe SARS-CoV-2 infection. Study-wide points: Matching with VDJdb favored anti-spike CD8 responses (missing private and CD4 specificities).

Unique molecular identifiers (one per individual cDNA molecule) were attached. TCRdb redid the calling of the 5' RACE reads with MiXCR, one entry per CDR3 protein. Of some 55,000 distinct CDR3 sequences listed, around 10% are singletons. Germline CDR1 reads MNHNY; CDR2 reads SVGAGI (reference sequence). Trimming removed 2 bases at V and 1 base at J, with 15 bases between. This CDR3 has 17 amino acids. This clonotype was recorded at least ten times. No antigen is known for it. This receptor was obtained from an adult who was a healthcare worker with PCR-confirmed SARS-CoV-2 infection or an uninfected control (not recorded which). The chain is built from TRBV6-6 and TRBJ2-1; perhaps TRBD1 as D (6 bases). Sequenced here: whole blood, sampled at baseline. In nucleotides, the CDR3 is TGTGCCAGCAGTTACGGGATGGGGGCTACATCCTACAATGAGCAGTTCTTC. This translates into CASSYGMGATSYNEQFF.